This TCR beta chain was recorded in a study of regulatory T cells in long-lasting Graves disease. Study context: The definition of persistent Graves' disease was over 5 years of antithyroid drugs with positive TSH receptor antibodies. The study's findings and limits: Graves' patients with persistent disease showed TCR diversity lower than patients newly diagnosed.

Arm-PCR of CDR3 regions and iRepertoire HTBI primers were the basis on which TCR beta libraries were built. Methods used by the authors: The study identified about 60 TRBV and about 14 TRBJ segments across samples. TCRdb re-called the multiplex PCR reads with MiXCR, one entry per CDR3 protein. These V and J calls originate from TCRdb's pipeline instead of the authors' own analysis. This sample has around 450,000 distinct CDR3 sequences, with around a fifth found just once. This clonotype was seen a handful of times. No antigen is known for it. Time point indicated: persistent/refractory GD, antithyroid drugs over 5 years with positive TRAb. RNA extracted from PBMCs served as the sequencing template. The TCR originated in a female donor with Graves disease. The specimen was peripheral blood mononuclear cells (PBMCs), collected when the disease was refractory, from a patient treated with antithyroid drugs.

The CDR3 DNA reads TGTGCCAGCAGTCCCCGGGACTCCGGCAATGAGCAGTTCTTC. It translates to CASSPRDSGNEQFF. This chain connects TRBV6-1 to TRBJ2-5; possibly TRBD2 for D (6 bases). The DNA end favors TRBJ2-1, so the J call may be wrong. CDR3 length: 14 residues. Looked up from germline, CDR1 is MNHNS and CDR2 is SASEGT.